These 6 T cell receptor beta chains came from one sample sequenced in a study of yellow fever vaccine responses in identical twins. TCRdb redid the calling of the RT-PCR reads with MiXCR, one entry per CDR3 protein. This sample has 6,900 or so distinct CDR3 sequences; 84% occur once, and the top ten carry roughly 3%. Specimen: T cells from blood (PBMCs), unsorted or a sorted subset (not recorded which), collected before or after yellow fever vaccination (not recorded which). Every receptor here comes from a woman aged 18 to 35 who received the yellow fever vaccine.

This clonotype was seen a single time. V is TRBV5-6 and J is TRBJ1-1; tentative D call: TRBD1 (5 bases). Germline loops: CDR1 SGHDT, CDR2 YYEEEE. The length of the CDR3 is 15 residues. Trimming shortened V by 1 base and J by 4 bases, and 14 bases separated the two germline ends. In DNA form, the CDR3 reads TGTGCCAGCAGCTTGTCTGGTGGGGCTGGCACTGAAGCTTTCTTT. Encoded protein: CASSLSGGAGTEAFF.

The CDR3 loop reads CASSGRDSNEKLFF. DNA for the CDR3: TGTGCCAGCAGCGGCCGGGACAGTAATGAAAAACTGTTTTTT. The chain has TRBV7-9 and TRBJ1-4; 7 bases line up with TRBD1. The CDR3 covers 14 residues. Looked up from germline, CDR1 is SEHNR and CDR2 is FQNEAQ (reference sequence). Trimming at V came to 5 bases and at J to 4 bases, leaving 4 bases not matched to a gene. Drawing the rest from reference TRBV7-9 and TRBJ1-4, the complete variable domain is DTGVSQNPRHKITKRGQNVTFRCDPISEHNRLYWYRQTLGQGPEFLTYFQNEAQLEKSRLLSDRFSAERPKGSFSTLEIQRTEQGDSAMYLCASSGRDSNEKLFFGSGTQLSVL.

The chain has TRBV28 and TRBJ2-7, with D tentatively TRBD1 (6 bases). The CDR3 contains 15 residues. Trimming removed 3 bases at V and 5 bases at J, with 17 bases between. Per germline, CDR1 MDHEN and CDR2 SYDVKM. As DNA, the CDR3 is TGTGCCAGCAGTTTCCAACAGGGTTTGATGAACGAGCAGTACTTC. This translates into CASSFQQGLMNEQYF.

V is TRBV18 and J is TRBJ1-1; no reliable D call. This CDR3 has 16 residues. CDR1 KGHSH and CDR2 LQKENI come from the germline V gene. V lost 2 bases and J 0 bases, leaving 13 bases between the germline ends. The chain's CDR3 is CASSPTVQTMNTEAFF. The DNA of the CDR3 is TGTGCCAGCTCACCAACGGTACAGACTATGAACACTGAAGCTTTCTTT. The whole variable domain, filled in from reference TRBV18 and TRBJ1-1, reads NAGVMQNPRHLVRRRGQEARLRCSPMKGHSHVYWYRQLPEEGLKFMVYLQKENIIDESGMPKERFSAEFPKEGPSILRIQQVVRGDSAAYFCASSPTVQTMNTEAFFGQGTRLTVV.

This CDR3 reads CASSLTSGSRNEQFF. DNA for the CDR3: TGTGCCAGCAGTCTTACTAGCGGGAGTCGGAATGAGCAGTTCTTC. The rearrangement links TRBV6-1 to TRBJ2-1, with TRBD2 matching 11 bases. The CDR3 is 15 amino acids. V was pared by 5 bases and J by 7 bases, with 7 bases of the junction left unmatched. Germline assignment: CDR1 MNHNS and CDR2 SASEGT.

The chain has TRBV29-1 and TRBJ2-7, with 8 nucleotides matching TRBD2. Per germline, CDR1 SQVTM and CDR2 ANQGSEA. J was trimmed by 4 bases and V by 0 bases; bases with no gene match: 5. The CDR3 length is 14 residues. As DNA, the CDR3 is TGCAGCGTTGAAGATGGCCGGGAGGGGTACGAGCAGTACTTC. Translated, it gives CSVEDGREGYEQYF.